Below are 11 T cell receptor beta chains sequenced from a single sample in a study of shared clonotypes between healthy human individuals. The assay was immunoSEQ multiplex PCR, and TCRdb's table has in-frame clones only and misses some. The sample comprises fewer than 3 million clones, around 92% of which are singletons, and around 0.38% rests with the top ten. The sequenced material came from naive CD4+ T cells from PBMCs. The subset denotes: CD45RA+ positively selected. The receptors originated from a man younger than 35 in good health. Some clones in this sample may be carry-over from other donors' samples.

The chain employs TRBV29-1 and TRBJ1-1; D may be TRBD1 (6 bases). The CDR3 extends over 14 amino acids. Trimming shortened V by 3 bases and J by 5 bases, and 16 bases separated the two germline ends. CDR1 SQVTM and CDR2 ANQGSEA come from the germline V gene. CDR3 protein: CSVDSTGAGTEAFF. DNA of the CDR3: TGCAGCGTTGATTCCACGGGGGCCGGGACTGAAGCTTTCTTT.

For this clone: This specimen includes other DNA sequences encoding the same CDR3. V gene TRBV15 combines with J gene TRBJ1-5; D not resolved. The CDR3 has 15 amino acids. Trimming pared 0 bases from V and 1 base from J, leaving 7 bases between. CDR1 is LNHNV and CDR2 is YYDKDF in the germline V gene (reference sequence). CDR3 bases: TGTGCCACCAGCAGAGATAGACGGAGCAATCAGCCCCAGCATTTT. It encodes CATSRDRRSNQPQHF.

V usage is TRBV4-1 and J usage is TRBJ2-1; 12 nucleotides agree with TRBD2. Germline CDR1 MGHRA, CDR2 YSYEKL. Unmatched junction bases numbered 9, after V lost 1 base and J lost 8 bases. The CDR3 contains 17 residues. DNA for the CDR3: TGCGCCAGCAGCCAAGGTCGACTAGCGGGAGAGTACGATGAGCAGTTCTTC. Protein sequence: CASSQGRLAGEYDEQFF.

This chain links TRBV19 with TRBJ2-5; a possible D gene is TRBD2 (5 bases). CDR1 is LNHDA, CDR2 SQIVND, per germline (reference sequence). The CDR3 length is 15 residues. V gave up 1 base and J gave up 1 base, with 10 bases separating them. CDR3 bases: TGTGCCAGTAGTATAGGAAGGCGGGTCCAAGAGACCCAGTACTTC. Translating it yields CASSIGRRVQETQYF.

A remark on this clone: Other DNA sequences within the sample encode an identical CDR3. The rearrangement links TRBV9 to TRBJ2-3, with D tentatively TRBD1 (6 bases). Germline V gene sequence: CDR1 SGDLS, CDR2 YYNGEE. The germline V and J ends were trimmed by 3 bases and 3 bases, with 8 bases remaining between them. The CDR3 sequence is 13 residues long. The CDR3: CASSARGTDTQYF. CDR3 coding DNA: TGTGCCAGCAGCGCGAGGGGGACAGATACGCAGTATTTT. The full variable domain, completed using reference TRBV9 and TRBJ2-3, is DSGVTQTPKHLITATGQRVTLRCSPRSGDLSVYWYQQSLDQGLQFLIQYYNGEERAKGNILERFSAQQFPDLHSELNLSSLELGDSALYFCASSARGTDTQYFGPGTRLTVL.

This clone was counted once. Within the sample, other DNA sequences also encode this same CDR3. V is TRBV28 and J is TRBJ1-1; D not resolved. The CDR3 covers 12 residues. CDR1 and CDR2 (germline): MDHEN, SYDVKM. The ends were cut back, 6 bases at V and 3 bases at J, with 8 bases in the middle. CDR3 residues: CASSLPYTEAFF. The CDR3 DNA reads TGTGCCAGCAGCCTCCCTTACACTGAAGCTTTCTTT.

The chain couples TRBV5-8 to TRBJ2-5; the match to TRBD1 covers 7 bases. Germline CDR1 is SGHTS and CDR2 is YDEGEE. The trim removed 0 bases at V and 4 bases at J, leaving 6 bases unmatched. The CDR3 loop spans 15 amino acids. CDR3 in amino acids: CASSLGTGAPETQYF. The CDR3, as DNA: TGTGCCAGCAGCTTGGGCACAGGGGCGCCAGAGACCCAGTACTTC.

V gene TRBV10-3 combines with J gene TRBJ2-5, with 9 bases lining up with TRBD2. The CDR3 has 16 residues. CDR1 ENHRY and CDR2 SYGVKD come from the germline V gene. Trimming took 6 bases from V and 2 from J; bases not matched to a gene: 10. The CDR3: CAISNLRTSEQETQYF. CDR3 sequence (DNA): TGTGCCATCAGCAATCTTAGGACTAGCGAACAAGAGACCCAGTACTTC.

This clone was picked up one time. The chain couples TRBV11-2 to TRBJ1-2, with 7 bases that match TRBD1. The germline gives CDR1 SGHAT, CDR2 FQNNGV. The V gene end was trimmed by 2 bases and the J gene end by 7 bases; junction bases not matched to a gene: 10. The CDR3 runs 15 residues. CDR3 amino acids: CASSLTGPPGGGYTF. The CDR3 region has the DNA TGTGCCAGCAGCTTAACAGGTCCCCCAGGGGGTGGCTACACCTTC. Complete variable domain (other parts from reference TRBV11-2 and TRBJ1-2): EAGVAQSPRYKIIEKRQSVAFWCNPISGHATLYWYQQILGQGPKLLIQFQNNGVVDDSQLPKDRFSAERLKGVDSTLKIQPAKLEDSAVYLCASSLTGPPGGGYTFGSGTRLTVV.

The V and J genes are TRBV18 and TRBJ1-2, with D unclear. The CDR3 consists of 15 residues. Trimming cost V 2 bases and J 0 bases, with 10 bases left between them. Germline values: CDR1 KGHSH, CDR2 LQKENI. The CDR3 here is CASSPRTVPNYGYTF. The DNA for the CDR3 is TGTGCCAGCTCACCAAGGACGGTTCCTAACTATGGCTACACCTTC.

The chain has TRBV7-3 and TRBJ2-1; a possible D gene is TRBD1 (6 bases). CDR1 and CDR2 from the germline V gene are SGHTA and FQGTGA. The V gene lost 0 bases and the J gene lost 5 bases, with 8 bases spanning the gap. The CDR3 covers 14 residues. The CDR3 bases are TGTGCCAGCAGCTTAACGGGGGCGGACAATGAGCAGTTCTTC. Its translation: CASSLTGADNEQFF.